This is a list of T cell receptor beta chains from one sample in a study of T cell changes during pregnancy in multiple sclerosis. Data came from immunoSEQ multiplex PCR; TCRdb stores just in-frame clones and leaves some out. The profile covers around 95,000 clones, with about 91% appearing a single time and roughly 2.1% taken by the ten largest. This material consisted of peripheral blood, taken after pregnancy. The receptors here all came from a female donor in good health, enrolled as a control in a pregnancy study. The CDR3 runs from the conserved cysteine through the conserved F or W. Fields, in order: V gene, J gene, clone size, CDR3 length, D gene, CDR3 DNA, CDR3 protein. D genes are given only for firm matches. Clone size appears in some rows only: once, few, many, or a class for an expanded clone.

TRBV10-3,TRBJ2-1,-,18,-,TGTGCCATCAGTGTGGTAGGAGGGGGCCAGAGCTCCTACAATGAGCAGTTCTTC,CAISVVGGGQSSYNEQFF
TRBV11-2,TRBJ2-1,-,17,TRBD2,TGTGCCAGCAGTCCTCTAGCCCGGCGGGGGACTAACAATGAGCAGTTCTTC,CASSPLARRGTNNEQFF
TRBV28,TRBJ2-6,-,15,-,TGTGCCAGCAGTGTGGCCCTCTCTGGGGCCAACGTCCTGACTTTC,CASSVALSGANVLTF
TRBV5-1,TRBJ2-3,-,16,TRBD2,TGCGCCACCCCCCCTGCGGGAGGGCACAGCACAGATACGCAGTATTTT,CATPPAGGHSTDTQYF
TRBV19,TRBJ1-1,-,14,TRBD1,TGTGCCAGTAGTCCGGGACAGGGGAGCACTGAAGCTTTCTTT,CASSPGQGSTEAFF
TRBV10-1,TRBJ2-6,-,16,-,TGCGCCAGCAGTGAGGCCTTCGGGGTAGAGGCCAACGTCCTGACTTTC,CASSEAFGVEANVLTF
TRBV27,TRBJ2-1,-,16,TRBD2,TGTGCCAGCAGTGCCCGACTAGCGGGATTACACAATGAGCAGTTCTTC,CASSARLAGLHNEQFF
TRBV5-4,TRBJ2-1,-,14,-,TGTGCCAGCAGCTTGGAACTAGTAGGGCGTGAGCAGTTCTTC,CASSLELVGREQFF
TRBV5-1,TRBJ1-1,-,14,TRBD1,TGCGCCAGCAGCGGGGGACAGGAGGGCACTGAAGCTTTCTTT,CASSGGQEGTEAFF
TRBV11-2,TRBJ1-6,-,15,-,TGTGCCAGCAGCTTAATTGGACATAGGGATTCACCCCTCCACTTT,CASSLIGHRDSPLHF
TRBV6-1,TRBJ1-2,-,15,-,TGTGCCAGCAGTGAACACGGGGGTACTAACTATGGCTACACCTTC,CASSEHGGTNYGYTF
TRBV4-1,TRBJ2-1,-,16,TRBD2,TGCGCCAGCAGCCTATACCTGGGACTACCCAACAATGAGCAGTTCTTC,CASSLYLGLPNNEQFF
TRBV6-4,TRBJ1-1,-,13,-,TGTGCCAGCAGTGTCGACAGACAAACTGAAGCTTTCTTT,CASSVDRQTEAFF
TRBV4-1,TRBJ2-5,-,15,-,TGCGCCAGCAGCCAAGGAATGCAGGTGCAAGAGACCCAGTACTTC,CASSQGMQVQETQYF
TRBV6-6,TRBJ2-7,-,14,-,TGTGCCAGCAGTCCATGGACAGAGTCCTACGAGCAGTACTTC,CASSPWTESYEQYF
TRBV5-7,TRBJ1-2,-,15,TRBD1,TGTGCCAGCAGCTTACAGGGGAGCGCTGGCTATGGCTACACCTTC,CASSLQGSAGYGYTF
TRBV7-6,TRBJ1-1,-,16,TRBD1,TGTGCCAGCAGCTCCTTGACAGGGAGGATGAACACTGAAGCTTTCTTT,CASSSLTGRMNTEAFF
TRBV27,TRBJ1-2,-,15,-,TGTGCCAGCAGTTCCTCCAGGGGAGCTAACTATGGCTACACCTTC,CASSSSRGANYGYTF
TRBV7-8,TRBJ2-5,-,15,TRBD2,TGTGCCAGCAGCTTAGGGGGCGGGGGAGGCGAGACCCAGTACTTC,CASSLGGGGGETQYF
TRBV6-1,TRBJ2-3,-,16,-,TGTGCCAGCAGTGAAGAGGGGGACGCGTATAGGGATACGCAGTATTTT,CASSEEGDAYRDTQYF
TRBV7-9,TRBJ1-2,few,11,-,TGTGCCAGCAGGAGACAGGATGGCTACACCTTC,CASRRQDGYTF
TRBV29-1,TRBJ2-1,-,14,TRBD1,TGCAGCGTTGAAGGACAGGGGGCGGACTATGAGCAGTTCTTC,CSVEGQGADYEQFF
TRBV5-4,TRBJ2-2,-,13,-,TGTGCCAGCAGCTTACAGGGAGTCGGGGAGCTGTTTTTT,CASSLQGVGELFF
TRBV6-1,TRBJ2-1,-,15,TRBD2,TGTGCCAGCATAACTAGCGGGAGGGAGATAAATGAGCAGTTCTTC,CASITSGREINEQFF
TRBV10-1,TRBJ2-2,-,21,TRBD2,TGCGCCAGCAGTGAGTATAGGCCGGGACTAGCGGGAGAGGGTAACACCGGGGAGCTGTTTTTT,CASSEYRPGLAGEGNTGELFF
TRBV28,TRBJ1-1,-,15,-,TGTGCCAGCAGCACGGCCGGGACATTGAACACTGAAGCTTTCTTT,CASSTAGTLNTEAFF
TRBV9,TRBJ2-1,-,16,TRBD1,TGTGCCAGCAGCGCGCCGACAGGGAGCTCCTACAATGAGCAGTTCTTC,CASSAPTGSSYNEQFF
TRBV7-2,TRBJ2-1,-,15,TRBD2,TGTGCCAGCAGCTTGGCTAGCGGGAGGGCCAATGAGCAGTTCTTC,CASSLASGRANEQFF
TRBV2,TRBJ1-5,-,16,-,TGTGCCAGCAGTATAACCCCTAAGGGGATCAATCAGCCCCAGCATTTT,CASSITPKGINQPQHF
TRBV5-1,TRBJ2-7,-,14,TRBD1,TGCGCCAGCAGCCTTCGACAGGGACCCTACGAGCAGTACTTC,CASSLRQGPYEQYF
TRBV9,TRBJ2-1,-,13,TRBD2,TGTGCCAGCAGCCCCGGGGGGGACAATGAGCAGTTCTTC,CASSPGGDNEQFF
TRBV18,TRBJ2-5,-,15,TRBD2,TGTGCCAGCTCACCGCCGGGACTACCGGAAGAGACCCAGTACTTC,CASSPPGLPEETQYF
TRBV10-3,TRBJ2-7,once,14,TRBD1,TGTGCCATCAGGCCGGGACAGGGGGCGTACGAGCAGTACTTC,CAIRPGQGAYEQYF
TRBV7-9,TRBJ2-6,-,14,TRBD1,TGTGCCAGCAGCCCGACAGGGAGGGCCAACGTCCTGACTTTC,CASSPTGRANVLTF
TRBV5-1,TRBJ2-7,once,16,TRBD2,TGCGCCAGCAGCTTAGGGACTAGCACATTCCTGGTCGAGCAGTACTTC,CASSLGTSTFLVEQYF
TRBV11-2,TRBJ1-1,-,13,-,TGTGCCAGCAACCCACTAAGGGGGACTGAAGCTTTCTTT,CASNPLRGTEAFF